Listed here are 11 T cell receptor beta chains from one sample, sequenced in a study of cytomegalovirus exposure and HLA in healthy donors. The PCR ran on 60 Vbeta and 13 Jbeta primers. Clones were read by immunoSEQ multiplex PCR, and TCRdb kept only the in-frame ones, dropping some. In the table there are 75,000 to 90,000 clones, 60% to 85% of which are singletons. Material for sequencing was PBMCs. These receptors all stem from a man aged 35-49 years in good health and CMV-seronegative.

V gene TRBV30 combines with J gene TRBJ2-6, with a possible D match to TRBD1 (5 bases). Germline V gene data show CDR1 as GTSNPN and CDR2 as SVGIG (reference sequence). Trimming shortened V by 3 bases and J by 3 bases, and 9 bases separated the two germline ends. This CDR3 is built from 14 residues. CDR3 loop: CAWRKGFGANVLTF. Written as DNA, the CDR3 is TGTGCCTGGAGAAAGGGGTTTGGGGCCAACGTCCTGACTTTC.

The CDR3 protein is CAWSGLKGRSGYTF. In DNA, the CDR3 is TGTGCCTGGAGTGGTCTGAAGGGGAGGAGTGGCTACACCTTC. The chain joins TRBV30 to TRBJ1-2; perhaps TRBD1 as D (5 bases). The CDR3 totals 14 residues. V lost 1 base and J 7 bases, leaving 16 bases between the germline ends. Per the germline V gene, CDR1 is GTSNPN and CDR2 is SVGIG (reference sequence).

This chain connects TRBV28 to TRBJ2-5, with D unclear. The J call could be wrong; TRBJ2-7 is a better fit for the DNA end. The CDR3 contains 14 residues. Germline CDR1 reads MDHEN; CDR2 reads SYDVKM. The CDR3 region is CASSLGVRPTEQYF. The CDR3 bases are TGTGCCAGCAGTTTAGGAGTCAGACCCACCGAGCAGTACTTC.

This clone was detected only a few times. The V call is TRBV4-1, the J call TRBJ1-4; D is unclear. V lost 5 bases, J lost 0 bases, and 7 bases lay in between. From germline, CDR1 is MGHRA and CDR2 YSYEKL. This CDR3 is 14 amino acids long. CDR3 amino acids: CASSSTATNEKLFF. As DNA, the CDR3 is TGCGCCAGCAGCTCCACGGCAACTAATGAAAAACTGTTTTTT.

This chain connects TRBV7-2 to TRBJ2-3; D is undetermined. Deletions cut 4 bases from V and 4 bases from J, with 6 bases between. CDR1 and CDR2 (germline): SGHTA, FQGNSA. The CDR3 extends over 12 amino acids. In DNA form, the CDR3 reads TGTGCCAGCAGCTCCTTATCAGATACGCAGTATTTT. It encodes CASSSLSDTQYF.

The chain couples TRBV5-4 to TRBJ2-7; 11 bases are a match to TRBD2. Germline loops: CDR1 SGHNT, CDR2 YYREEE (reference sequence). The length of the CDR3 is 17 residues. V was pared by 0 bases and J by 4 bases, with 9 bases of the junction left unmatched. The CDR3 region has the DNA TGTGCCAGCAGCTTGGGGACTAGCGGGTCAGGTCTATACGAGCAGTACTTC. Its translation: CASSLGTSGSGLYEQYF.

This chain links TRBV19 with TRBJ1-2; TRBD1 is a possible D gene (6 bases). Germline V CDR1 and CDR2: LNHDA, SQIVND (reference sequence). The V and J ends lost 8 bases and 14 bases respectively, with 18 bases between them. The CDR3 spans 11 residues. In nucleotides, the CDR3 is TGTGCCAGTGGGGACATCCCAGCGAAGACCTTC. Protein: CASGDIPAKTF. Together with reference TRBV19 and TRBJ1-2, the CDR3 gives the full variable domain: DGGITQSPKYLFRKEGQNVTLSCEQNLNHDAMYWYRQDPGQGLRLIYYSQIVNDFQKGDIAEGYSVSREKKESFPLTVTSAQKNPTAFYLCASGDIPAKTFGSGTRLTVV.

J is TRBJ1-2 and V is TRBV19; D not certain. Looked up from germline, CDR1 is LNHDA and CDR2 is SQIVND (reference sequence). V lost 2 bases and J lost 6, with 10 bases in between. The CDR3 sequence is 13 residues long. DNA for the CDR3: TGTGCCAGTAGTATAAGAGGGTCCGATGGCTACACCTTC. Protein: CASSIRGSDGYTF.

The gene calls are TRBV28 and TRBJ1-2, with D tentatively TRBD1 (5 bases). V lost 1 base and J lost 4, with 13 bases in between. This CDR3 spans 15 amino acids. Germline V gene sequence: CDR1 MDHEN, CDR2 SYDVKM. This CDR3 reads CASSLSVGQTYGYTF. CDR3 DNA: TGTGCCAGCAGTTTATCTGTGGGGCAGACCTATGGCTACACCTTC.

This clone turned up a few times. The chain uses TRBV6-5 and TRBJ2-5, with 8 bases aligning to TRBD1. The end of the DNA is better explained by TRBJ2-7, so the J call may be wrong. Germline V CDR1 and CDR2: MNHEY, SVGAGI. The CDR3 spans 14 residues. The CDR3 region is CASSPRTGSPEQYF. In nucleotides, the CDR3 is TGTGCCAGCAGTCCCCGGACAGGGTCGCCCGAGCAGTACTTC.

The chain employs TRBV9 and TRBJ2-1; D possibly corresponds to TRBD1 (6 bases). Trimming left V 2 bases short and J 6 bases short, with 12 bases between. CDR3 length: 14 amino acids. CDR1 SGDLS and CDR2 YYNGEE come from the germline V gene. CDR3 amino acids: CASSVRTESNEQFF. In DNA, the CDR3 is TGTGCCAGCAGCGTTCGGACAGAGTCCAATGAGCAGTTCTTC.